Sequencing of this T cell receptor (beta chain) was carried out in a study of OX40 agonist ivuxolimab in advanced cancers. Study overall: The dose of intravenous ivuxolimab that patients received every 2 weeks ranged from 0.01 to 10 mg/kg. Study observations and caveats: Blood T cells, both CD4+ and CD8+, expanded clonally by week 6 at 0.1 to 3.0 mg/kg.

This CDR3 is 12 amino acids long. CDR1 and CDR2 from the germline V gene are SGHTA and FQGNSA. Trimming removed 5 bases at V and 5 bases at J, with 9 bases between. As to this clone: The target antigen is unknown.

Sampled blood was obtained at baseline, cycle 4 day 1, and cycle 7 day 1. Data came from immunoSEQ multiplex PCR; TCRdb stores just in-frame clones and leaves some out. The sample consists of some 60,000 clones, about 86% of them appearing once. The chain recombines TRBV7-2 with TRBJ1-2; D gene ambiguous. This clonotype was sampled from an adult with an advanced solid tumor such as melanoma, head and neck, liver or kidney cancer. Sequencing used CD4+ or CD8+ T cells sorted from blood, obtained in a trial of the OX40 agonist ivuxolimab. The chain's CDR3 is CASSPGEYGYTF. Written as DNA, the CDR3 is TGTGCCAGCAGCCCCGGGGAATATGGCTACACCTTC.